In its sample, the clone carrying this T cell receptor beta chain was seen many times. As yet, its antigen is unknown. This record belongs to a study of prognosis after radiotherapy for stage I lung cancer. Germline V gene lookup returns CDR1 SGHNT and CDR2 YYREEE (reference sequence). The trim removed 0 bases at V and 2 bases at J, leaving 7 bases unmatched. The CDR3 spans 16 residues. Study-level findings and limits: There was a fall in unique TCR clone counts after stereotactic body radiation therapy, median 10,088 versus 6,861.

Genomic DNA was the source, and TCR beta CDR3 was amplified from it by two-round multiplex PCR. The first PCR round targeted every TRBV and TRBJ gene with specific primers. TCRdb recomputed calls from the multiplex PCR reads with MiXCR, one row per CDR3 protein. The table has around 31,000 distinct CDR3 sequences, about 43% seen once. This clonotype was sampled from a donor at least 50 years old with non-small cell lung cancer. This rearrangement joins TRBV5-4 to TRBJ1-1, with 7 bases aligning to TRBD1. The input for sequencing was PBMCs, taken before or after stereotactic body radiation therapy (not recorded which). The CDR3 region has the DNA TGTGCCAGCAGCTTGGAGTGGGCAGGGGGAAACACTGAAGCTTTCTTT. Protein sequence: CASSLEWAGGNTEAFF.